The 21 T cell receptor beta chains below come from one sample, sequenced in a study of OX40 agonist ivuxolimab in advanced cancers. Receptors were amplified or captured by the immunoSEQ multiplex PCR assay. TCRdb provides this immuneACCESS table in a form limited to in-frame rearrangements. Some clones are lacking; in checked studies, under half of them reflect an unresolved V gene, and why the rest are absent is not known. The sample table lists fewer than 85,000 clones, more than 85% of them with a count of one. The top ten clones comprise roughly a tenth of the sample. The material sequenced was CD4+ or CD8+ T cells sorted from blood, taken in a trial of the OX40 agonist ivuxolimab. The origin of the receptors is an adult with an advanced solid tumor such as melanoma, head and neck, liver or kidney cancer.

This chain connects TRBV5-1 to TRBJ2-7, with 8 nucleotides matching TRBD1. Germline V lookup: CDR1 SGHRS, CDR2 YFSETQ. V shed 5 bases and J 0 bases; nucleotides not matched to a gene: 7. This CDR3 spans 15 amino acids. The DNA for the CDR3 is TGCGCCAGCAGGGCAACAGGGGGAAGCTCCTACGAGCAGTACTTC. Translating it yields CASRATGGSSYEQYF.

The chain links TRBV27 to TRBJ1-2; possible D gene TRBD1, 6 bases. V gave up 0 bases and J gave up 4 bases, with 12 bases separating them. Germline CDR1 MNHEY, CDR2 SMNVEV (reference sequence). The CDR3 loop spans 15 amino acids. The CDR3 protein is CASSLSPTGLYGYTF. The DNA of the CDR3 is TGTGCCAGCAGTTTATCCCCTACAGGGCTCTATGGCTACACCTTC.

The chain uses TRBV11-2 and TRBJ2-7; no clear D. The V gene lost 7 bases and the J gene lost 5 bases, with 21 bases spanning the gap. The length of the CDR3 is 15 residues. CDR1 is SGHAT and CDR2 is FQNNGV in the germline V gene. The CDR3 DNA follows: TGTGCCAGCACCTCTACGTACGATCAGGTCAACGAGCAGTACTTC. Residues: CASTSTYDQVNEQYF.

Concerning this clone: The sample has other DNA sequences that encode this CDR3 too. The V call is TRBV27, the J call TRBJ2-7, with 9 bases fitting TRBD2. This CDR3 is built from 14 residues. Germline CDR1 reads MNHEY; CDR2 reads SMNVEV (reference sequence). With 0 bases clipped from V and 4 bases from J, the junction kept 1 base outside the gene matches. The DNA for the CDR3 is TGTGCCAGCAGTTTATCTAGCGGGGGATACGAGCAGTACTTC. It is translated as CASSLSSGGYEQYF.

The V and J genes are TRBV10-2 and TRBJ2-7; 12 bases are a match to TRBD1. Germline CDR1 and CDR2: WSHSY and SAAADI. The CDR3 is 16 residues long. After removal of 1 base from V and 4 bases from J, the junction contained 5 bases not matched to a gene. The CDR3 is CASSELGTGGPYEQYF. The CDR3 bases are TGCGCCAGCAGTGAGTTGGGGACAGGGGGCCCATACGAGCAGTACTTC.

The CDR3 region has the DNA TGTGCCAGCAGCTTGGGCCCGGGAAACACTGAAGCTTTCTTT. It specifies CASSLGPGNTEAFF. The V call is TRBV5-4, the J call TRBJ1-1; D is uncertain. V shed 0 bases and J shed 2 bases, with 8 bases lying between them. The germline gives CDR1 SGHNT, CDR2 YYREEE (reference sequence). This CDR3 region has 14 residues. The variable domain in full, with the rest retrieved from reference TRBV5-4 and TRBJ1-1, is ETGVTQSPTHLIKTRGQQVTLRCSSQSGHNTVSWYQQALGQGPQFIFQYYREEENGRGNFPPRFSGLQFPNYSSELNVNALELDDSALYLCASSLGPGNTEAFFGQGTRLTVV.

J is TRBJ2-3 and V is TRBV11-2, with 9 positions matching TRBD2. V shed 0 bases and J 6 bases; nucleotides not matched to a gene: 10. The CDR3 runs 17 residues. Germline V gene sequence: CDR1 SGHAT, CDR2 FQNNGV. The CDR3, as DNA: TGTGCCAGCAGCTTAGATGAGGCGGGGGGGGCTGTTGATACGCAGTATTTT. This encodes CASSLDEAGGAVDTQYF.

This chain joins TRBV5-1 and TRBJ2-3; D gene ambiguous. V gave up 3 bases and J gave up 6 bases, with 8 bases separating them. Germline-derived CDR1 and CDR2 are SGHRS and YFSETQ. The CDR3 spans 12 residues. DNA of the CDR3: TGCGCCAGCAGCTCCCCATTGGATACGCAGTATTTT. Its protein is CASSSPLDTQYF.

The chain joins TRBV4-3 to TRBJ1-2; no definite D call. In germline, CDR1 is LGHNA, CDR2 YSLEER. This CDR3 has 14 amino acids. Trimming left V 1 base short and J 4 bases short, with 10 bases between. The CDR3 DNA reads TGCGCCAGCAGCCAAGTTGCGGACGGCTATGGCTACACCTTC. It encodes CASSQVADGYGYTF.

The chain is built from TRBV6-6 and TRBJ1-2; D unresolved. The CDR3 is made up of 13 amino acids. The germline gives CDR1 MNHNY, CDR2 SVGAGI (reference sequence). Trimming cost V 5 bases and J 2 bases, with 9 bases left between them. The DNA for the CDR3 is TGTGCCAGCAGTATGGACGGGAACTATGGCTACACCTTC. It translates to CASSMDGNYGYTF.

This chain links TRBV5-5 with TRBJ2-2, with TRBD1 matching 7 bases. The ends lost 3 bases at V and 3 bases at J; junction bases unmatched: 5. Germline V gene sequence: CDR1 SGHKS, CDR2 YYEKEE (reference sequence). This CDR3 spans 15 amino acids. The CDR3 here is CASSSTGAYTGELFF. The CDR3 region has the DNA TGTGCCAGCAGCTCCACAGGGGCATACACCGGGGAGCTGTTTTTT.

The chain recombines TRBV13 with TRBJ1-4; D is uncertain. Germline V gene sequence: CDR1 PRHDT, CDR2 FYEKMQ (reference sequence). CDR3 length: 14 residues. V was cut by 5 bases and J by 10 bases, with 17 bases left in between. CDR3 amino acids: CASSPRGRDGKLFF. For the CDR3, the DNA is TGTGCCAGCAGCCCTCGAGGAAGGGATGGAAAACTGTTTTTT.

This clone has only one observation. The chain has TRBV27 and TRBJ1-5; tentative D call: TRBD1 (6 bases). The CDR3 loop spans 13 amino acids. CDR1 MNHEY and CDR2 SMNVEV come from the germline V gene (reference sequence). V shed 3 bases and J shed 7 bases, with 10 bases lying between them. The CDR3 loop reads CASSFGQGQPQHF. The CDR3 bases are TGTGCCAGCAGTTTCGGTCAGGGGCAGCCCCAGCATTTT.

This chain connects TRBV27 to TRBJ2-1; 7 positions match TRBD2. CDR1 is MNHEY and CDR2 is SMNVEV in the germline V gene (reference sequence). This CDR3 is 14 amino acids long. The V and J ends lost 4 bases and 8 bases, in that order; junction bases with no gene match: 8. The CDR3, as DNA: TGTGCCAGCAGTTGGGGGGGGGTCGCTCATGAGCAGTTCTTC. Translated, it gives CASSWGGVAHEQFF.

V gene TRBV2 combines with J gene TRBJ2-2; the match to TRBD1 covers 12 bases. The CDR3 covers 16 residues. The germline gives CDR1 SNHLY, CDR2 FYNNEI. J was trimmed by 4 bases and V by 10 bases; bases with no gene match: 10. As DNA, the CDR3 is TGTGCCACTCCGTCCGGGACAGGGGGCGTCACCGGGGAGCTGTTTTTT. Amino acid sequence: CATPSGTGGVTGELFF.

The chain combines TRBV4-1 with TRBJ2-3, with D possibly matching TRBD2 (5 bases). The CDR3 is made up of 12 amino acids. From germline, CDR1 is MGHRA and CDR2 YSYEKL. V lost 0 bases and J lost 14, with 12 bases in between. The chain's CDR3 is CASSQDGNGRYF. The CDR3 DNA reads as TGCGCCAGCAGCCAAGACGGGAACGGCCGGTATTTT.

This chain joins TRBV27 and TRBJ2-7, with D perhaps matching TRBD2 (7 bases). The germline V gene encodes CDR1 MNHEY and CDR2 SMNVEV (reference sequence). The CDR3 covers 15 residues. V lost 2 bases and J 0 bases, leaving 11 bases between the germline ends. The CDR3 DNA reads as TGTGCCAGCAGTTTAGCGGGGGCTAGCTCCTACGAGCAGTACTTC. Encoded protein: CASSLAGASSYEQYF.

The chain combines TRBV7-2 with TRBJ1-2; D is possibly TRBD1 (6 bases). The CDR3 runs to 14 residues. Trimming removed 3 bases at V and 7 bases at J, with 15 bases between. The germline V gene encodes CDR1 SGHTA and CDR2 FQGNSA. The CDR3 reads CASSFLNGGAGYTF. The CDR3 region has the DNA TGTGCCAGCAGCTTCCTAAACGGGGGGGCTGGCTACACCTTC. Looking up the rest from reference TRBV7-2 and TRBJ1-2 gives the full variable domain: GAGVSQSPSNKVTEKGKDVELRCDPISGHTALYWYRQSLGQGLEFLIYFQGNSAPDKSGLPSDRFSAERTGGSVSTLTIQRTQQEDSAVYLCASSFLNGGAGYTFGSGTRLTVV.

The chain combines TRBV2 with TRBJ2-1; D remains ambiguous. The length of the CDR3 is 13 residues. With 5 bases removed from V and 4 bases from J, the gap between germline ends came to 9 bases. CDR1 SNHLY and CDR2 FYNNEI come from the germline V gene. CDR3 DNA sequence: TGTGCCAGCAGTCTACAATCGTACAATGAGCAGTTCTTC. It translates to CASSLQSYNEQFF.

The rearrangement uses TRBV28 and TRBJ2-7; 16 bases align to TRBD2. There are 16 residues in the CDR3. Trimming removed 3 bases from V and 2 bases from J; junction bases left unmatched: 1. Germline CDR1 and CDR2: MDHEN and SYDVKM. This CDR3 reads CASSFGTSGGAYEQYF. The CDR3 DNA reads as TGTGCCAGCAGTTTTGGGACTAGCGGGGGGGCCTACGAGCAGTACTTC.

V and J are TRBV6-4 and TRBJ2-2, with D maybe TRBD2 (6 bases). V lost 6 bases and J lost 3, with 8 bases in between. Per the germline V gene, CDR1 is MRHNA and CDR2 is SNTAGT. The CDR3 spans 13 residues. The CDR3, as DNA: TGTGCCAGCAGGGAGGGTTACACCGGGGAGCTGTTTTTT. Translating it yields CASREGYTGELFF.